A single sample gave rise to the 27 T cell receptor beta chains below, sequenced in a study of blood T cell repertoires in COVID-19. TCRdb's table, derived via immunoSEQ multiplex PCR, lists solely in-frame clones and lacks some. The table includes approximately 240,000 clones, about four fifths detected once. Sequencing used PBMCs or T cells enriched from blood (not recorded which). These TCRs come from a woman between 35 and 50 years old with acute COVID-19.

In this sample, this clone turned up a few times. CDR3 residues: CSAESQGQNYGYTF. The CDR3, as DNA: TGCAGCGCAGAGAGCCAGGGCCAGAACTATGGCTACACCTTC. V gene TRBV29-1 combines with J gene TRBJ1-2, with D possibly matching TRBD1 (5 bases). The CDR3 has 14 residues. Germline CDR1 and CDR2: SQVTM and ANQGSEA. Trimming removed 7 bases at V and 2 bases at J, with 17 bases between.

The CDR3 here is CASSSDNLKAFF. The CDR3 region has the DNA TGCGCCAGCAGCTCAGACAACCTCAAAGCTTTCTTT. This chain links TRBV5-1 with TRBJ1-1; D remains ambiguous. The germline CDR1 and CDR2 sequences are SGHRS and YFSETQ. This CDR3 is built from 12 residues. Trimming cost V 3 bases and J 9 bases, with 12 bases left between them.

This clone came up a few times. The gene calls are TRBV6-2 or TRBV6-3 and TRBJ2-7; a possible D gene is TRBD2 (5 bases). The CDR3 is made up of 13 amino acids. Looked up from germline, CDR1 is MNHEY and CDR2 is SVGEGT. V lost 5 bases and J 7 bases, leaving 15 bases between the germline ends. CDR3 sequence: CASSTGVPGEQYF. Here the CDR3 DNA reads TGTGCCAGCAGTACCGGGGTACCGGGAGAGCAGTACTTC.

J is TRBJ2-6 and V is TRBV29-1; 11 nucleotides line up with TRBD2. V lost 3 bases and J lost 0; bases outside the gene matches: 16. Germline CDR1 reads SQVTM; CDR2 reads ANQGSEA. The CDR3 has 21 amino acids. CDR3 region: CSVEATSGALRPSSGANVLTF. The CDR3 DNA sequence: TGCAGCGTTGAGGCGACTAGCGGGGCTCTAAGACCTTCCTCTGGGGCCAACGTCCTGACTTTC.

This rearrangement joins TRBV6-5 to TRBJ1-2; 7 nucleotides match TRBD1. Germline CDR1 MNHEY, CDR2 SVGAGI. V lost 6 bases and J lost 2; bases outside the gene matches: 6. The CDR3 length is 14 residues. The CDR3, as DNA: TGTGCCAGCAGGAGACAGGGCTCAAACTATGGCTACACCTTC. Encoded protein: CASRRQGSNYGYTF.

The rearrangement joins TRBV30 to TRBJ1-2; tentative D call: TRBD1 (6 bases). From germline, CDR1 is GTSNPN and CDR2 SVGIG (reference sequence). The CDR3 totals 13 residues. Trimming removed 7 bases at V and 1 base at J, with 13 bases between. The CDR3 nucleotides are TGTGCCTCCTGGACAGCCAATAACTATGGCTACACCTTC. Translating gives CASWTANNYGYTF.

The rearrangement joins TRBV30 to TRBJ1-1, with TRBD1 identical over 9 bases. With V trimmed by 4 bases and J by 5 bases, 8 bases remained unmatched. CDR1 GTSNPN and CDR2 SVGIG come from the germline V gene (reference sequence). This CDR3 contains 14 residues. For the CDR3, the DNA is TGTGCCTGGACTTCTGGACAGGGGATTACTGAAGCTTTCTTT. Translation: CAWTSGQGITEAFF. The whole variable domain, filled in from reference TRBV30 and TRBJ1-1, reads SQTIHQWPATLVQPVGSPLSLECTVEGTSNPNLYWYRQAAGRGLQLLFYSVGIGQISSEVPQNLSASRPQDRQFILSSKKLLLSDSGFYLCAWTSGQGITEAFFGQGTRLTVV.

This chain links TRBV7-2 with TRBJ2-3; 8 bases align to TRBD2. Trimming cost V 3 bases and J 1 base; bases outside gene matches: 6. The CDR3 contains 16 residues. Germline assignment: CDR1 SGHTA and CDR2 FQGNSA. CDR3 in DNA: TGTGCCAGCAGCTTGGGGATCGGGGGGGGCACAGATACGCAGTATTTT. The encoded protein is CASSLGIGGGTDTQYF.

The rearrangement uses TRBV5-4 and TRBJ2-1; D call uncertain. The CDR3 extends over 14 amino acids. The germline V gene encodes CDR1 SGHNT and CDR2 YYREEE (reference sequence). V was shortened by 3 bases and J by 3 bases, with 10 bases between the two germline ends. The CDR3 loop reads CASSSSEFYNEQFF. As DNA, the CDR3 is TGTGCCAGCAGCTCCAGCGAATTCTACAATGAGCAGTTCTTC.

The chain has TRBV9 and TRBJ1-2; possible D gene TRBD1, 5 bases. Germline V gives CDR1 SGDLS, CDR2 YYNGEE. The CDR3 is 13 amino acids. V dropped 0 bases and J dropped 12 bases, with 15 bases sitting between them. The DNA of the CDR3 is TGTGCCAGCAGCGTAGGAACTCAGGGCTTTGACACCTTC. This encodes CASSVGTQGFDTF.

CDR3 residues: CASSWDREITEAFF. For the CDR3, the DNA is TGCGCCAGCAGCTGGGACAGGGAGATCACTGAAGCTTTCTTT. The chain has TRBV5-1 and TRBJ1-1; 9 bases fit TRBD1. The CDR3 runs 14 residues. V shed 3 bases, J shed 4 bases, and the junction held 4 bases outside the gene matches. CDR1 and CDR2 from the germline V gene are SGHRS and YFSETQ.

This chain connects TRBV7-2 to TRBJ1-2, with D perhaps TRBD1 (5 bases). V lost 5 bases and J lost 4, with 17 bases in between. Germline CDR1 and CDR2: SGHTA and FQGNSA. The CDR3 loop spans 15 amino acids. CDR3 DNA sequence: TGTGCCAGCAGCCCCACGGGGGGTCGTGGCTATGGCTACACCTTC. This translates into CASSPTGGRGYGYTF.

The chain has TRBV27 and TRBJ2-1; D gene unclear. The CDR3 has 13 amino acids. Looked up from germline, CDR1 is MNHEY and CDR2 is SMNVEV (reference sequence). V was cut by 2 bases and J by 8 bases, with 10 bases left in between. This CDR3 is CASSLNSLDEQFF. In DNA, the CDR3 is TGTGCCAGCAGTTTAAACTCCCTCGATGAGCAGTTCTTC.

Within the sample, this clone is medium-sized. The V gene is TRBV28, the J gene TRBJ1-2; D remains ambiguous. Trimming took off 8 bases at V and 5 bases at J, with 18 bases between the two ends. Germline assignment: CDR1 MDHEN and CDR2 SYDVKM. This CDR3 comprises 14 residues. The CDR3 DNA sequence: TGTGCCAGCTACTATAGAGGGCAGCCATATGGCTACACCTTC. This sequence encodes CASYYRGQPYGYTF.

This clone was recorded a few times. The chain joins TRBV7-2 to TRBJ2-7; maybe TRBD2 (6 bases). This CDR3 region has 14 residues. Trimming removed 4 bases at V and 2 bases at J, with 12 bases between. The germline V gene encodes CDR1 SGHTA and CDR2 FQGNSA. This chain's CDR3 is CASSSTRAAYEQYF. The CDR3 DNA reads as TGTGCCAGCAGCTCGACTAGGGCGGCCTACGAGCAGTACTTC.

The chain joins TRBV4-1 to TRBJ2-2; 7 bases align to TRBD2. The CDR3 is 16 residues long. Germline values: CDR1 MGHRA, CDR2 YSYEKL. V was clipped by 0 bases and J by 8 bases; unmatched bases: 9. CDR3 nucleotide sequence: TGCGCCAGCAGCCAAGATCTCGGACTAGTGGCGGGGGAGCTGTTTTTT. As protein: CASSQDLGLVAGELFF.

The chain uses TRBV9 and TRBJ1-1; D remains ambiguous. Trimming removed 0 bases from V and 0 bases from J, with 3 bases in between. In germline, CDR1 is SGDLS, CDR2 YYNGEE. The CDR3 consists of 13 residues. CDR3 in DNA: TGTGCCAGCAGCGTAGGTATGAACACTGAAGCTTTCTTT. The encoded protein is CASSVGMNTEAFF.

The chain recombines TRBV5-1 with TRBJ2-1; no clear D. CDR3 length: 16 amino acids. Germline V lookup: CDR1 SGHRS, CDR2 YFSETQ. V was cut by 0 bases and J by 0 bases, with 10 bases left in between. CDR3 protein: CASSLATSSSYNEQFF. The CDR3 nucleotides read TGCGCCAGCAGCTTGGCCACCTCGAGCTCCTACAATGAGCAGTTCTTC.

CDR3 coding DNA: TGTGCCAGCAGCCAAGATACGGCGGGGAATTGGGAGCAGTTCTTC. Amino acid sequence: CASSQDTAGNWEQFF. The V gene is TRBV3-1 (or the pseudogene TRBV3-2), the J gene TRBJ2-1; the D gene is possibly TRBD2 (6 bases). Germline loops: CDR1 LGHDT, CDR2 YNNKEL (reference sequence). This CDR3 spans 15 amino acids. The ends were cut back, 0 bases at V and 10 bases at J, with 16 bases in the middle.

This clone showed up many times. The chain links TRBV7-7 to TRBJ2-5, with 8 bases lining up with TRBD1. This CDR3 contains 16 residues. CDR1 and CDR2 (germline): SSHAT, FNYEAQ (reference sequence). V lost 1 base, J lost 4 bases, and 8 bases stayed unmatched. The chain's CDR3 is CASSLVSGQGIETQYF. The CDR3, as DNA: TGTGCCAGCAGCTTAGTCTCCGGACAGGGTATAGAGACCCAGTACTTC.

The rearrangement uses TRBV14 and TRBJ2-1, with D uncertain. The CDR3 extends over 13 amino acids. The germline CDR1 and CDR2 sequences are SGHDN and FVKESK. Trimming shortened V by 1 base and J by 4 bases, and 5 bases separated the two germline ends. This chain's CDR3 is CASSQASYNEQFF. Here the CDR3 DNA reads TGTGCCAGCAGCCAAGCGAGTTACAATGAGCAGTTCTTC.

The gene calls are TRBV9 and TRBJ2-3; D unclear. CDR1 SGDLS and CDR2 YYNGEE come from the germline V gene. The CDR3 has 13 residues. V lost 0 bases, J lost 2 bases, and 4 bases lay in between. As DNA, the CDR3 is TGTGCCAGCAGCGTAGCTCCCACAGATACGCAGTATTTT. Residues: CASSVAPTDTQYF.

This chain links TRBV4-3 with TRBJ1-1; possible D gene TRBD1, 6 bases. Between the trimmed V and J ends, which lost 2 bases and 5 bases, there was a span of 9 bases. This CDR3 region has 13 residues. CDR1 is LGHNA and CDR2 is YSLEER in the germline V gene. The CDR3 coding sequence is TGCGCCAGCAGCCAAACAGGGTTAACTGAAGCTTTCTTT. Translating gives CASSQTGLTEAFF.

As regards this clone: The same CDR3 arises from other DNA sequences in this sample as well. The genes are TRBV7-2 and TRBJ2-3; D gene unclear. Germline lookup yields CDR1 SGHTA and CDR2 FQGNSA. The CDR3 is made up of 13 amino acids. V gave up 0 bases and J gave up 5 bases, with 6 bases separating them. The chain's CDR3 is CASSLARGDTQYF. CDR3 sequence (DNA): TGTGCCAGCAGCTTAGCTAGAGGAGATACGCAGTATTTT.

This sequence joins TRBV12-2 and TRBJ2-1; TRBD2 is the table's D call, not checked against the DNA. TRBV12-2 is a known pseudogene. CDR3 size: 16 residues. This chain's CDR3 is CASRLALAGEYNEQFF. The CDR3 DNA reads TGTGCAAGTCGCTTGGCCCTAGCGGGAGAATACAATGAGCAGTTCTTC.

V usage is TRBV11-2 and J usage is TRBJ1-4; D is undetermined. The CDR3 has 12 residues. The germline V gene has CDR1 SGHAT and CDR2 FQNNGV. With 5 bases removed from V and 8 bases from J, the gap between germline ends came to 9 bases. The CDR3 loop is CASSRPGEKLFF. CDR3 DNA sequence: TGTGCCAGCAGCCGCCCGGGGGAAAAACTGTTTTTT.

This chain connects TRBV5-6 to TRBJ1-4; tentatively, D is TRBD1 (5 bases). Trimming stripped 4 bases from V and 5 bases from J, with 15 bases between. The CDR3 runs 15 residues. The germline V gene encodes CDR1 SGHDT and CDR2 YYEEEE. As DNA, the CDR3 is TGTGCCAGCAGCCGAGGAGGGGAAGGGAATGAAAAACTGTTTTTT. Its translation is CASSRGGEGNEKLFF.